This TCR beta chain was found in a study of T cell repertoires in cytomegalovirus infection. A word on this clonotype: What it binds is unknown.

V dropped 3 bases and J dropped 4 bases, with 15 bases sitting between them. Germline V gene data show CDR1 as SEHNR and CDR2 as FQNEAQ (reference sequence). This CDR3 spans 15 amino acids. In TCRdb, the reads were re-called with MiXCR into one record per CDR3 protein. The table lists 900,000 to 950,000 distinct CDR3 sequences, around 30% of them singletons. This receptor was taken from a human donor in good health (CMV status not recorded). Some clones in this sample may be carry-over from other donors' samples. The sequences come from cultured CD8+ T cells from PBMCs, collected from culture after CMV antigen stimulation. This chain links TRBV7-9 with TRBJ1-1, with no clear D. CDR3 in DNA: TGTGCCAGCAGCTTTTTCATGGGCCCTTTCACTGAAGCTTTCTTT. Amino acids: CASSFFMGPFTEAFF.